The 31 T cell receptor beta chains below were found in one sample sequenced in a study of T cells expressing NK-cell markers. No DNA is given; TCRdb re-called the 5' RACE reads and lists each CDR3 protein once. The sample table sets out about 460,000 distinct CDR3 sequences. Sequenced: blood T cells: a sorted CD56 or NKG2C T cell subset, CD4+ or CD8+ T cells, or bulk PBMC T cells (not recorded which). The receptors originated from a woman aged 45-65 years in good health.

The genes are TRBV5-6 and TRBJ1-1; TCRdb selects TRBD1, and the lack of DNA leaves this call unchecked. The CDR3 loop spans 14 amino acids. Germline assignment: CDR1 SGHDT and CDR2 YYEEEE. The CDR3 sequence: CASSRTGWNTEAFF.

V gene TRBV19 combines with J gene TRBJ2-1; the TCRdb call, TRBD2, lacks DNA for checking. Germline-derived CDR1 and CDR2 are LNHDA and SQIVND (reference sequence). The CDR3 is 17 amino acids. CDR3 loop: CASSIGASGSSLSRQFF.

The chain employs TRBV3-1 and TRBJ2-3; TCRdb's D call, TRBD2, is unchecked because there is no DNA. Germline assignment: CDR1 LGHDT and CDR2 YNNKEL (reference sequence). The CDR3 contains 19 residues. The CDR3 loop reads CASSQDQTSGRAPADTQYF.

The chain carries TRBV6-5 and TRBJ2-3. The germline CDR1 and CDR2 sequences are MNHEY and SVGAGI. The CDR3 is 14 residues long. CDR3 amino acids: CASSYAGVSDTQYF.

CDR3 sequence: CASSLLEQRNEQFF. The gene calls are TRBV5-6 and TRBJ2-1. This CDR3 is 14 amino acids long. Per germline, CDR1 SGHDT and CDR2 YYEEEE.

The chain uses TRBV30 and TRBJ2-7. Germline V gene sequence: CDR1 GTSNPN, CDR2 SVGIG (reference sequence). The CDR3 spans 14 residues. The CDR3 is CAWSIGESAYEQYF.

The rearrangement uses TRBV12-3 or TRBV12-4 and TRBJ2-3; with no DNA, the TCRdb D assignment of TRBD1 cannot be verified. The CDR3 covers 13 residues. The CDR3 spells CASSIIQGDTQYF.

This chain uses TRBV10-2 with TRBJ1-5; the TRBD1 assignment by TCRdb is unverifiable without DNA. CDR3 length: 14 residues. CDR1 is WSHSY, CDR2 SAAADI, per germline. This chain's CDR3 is CASSPDRDNQPQHF.

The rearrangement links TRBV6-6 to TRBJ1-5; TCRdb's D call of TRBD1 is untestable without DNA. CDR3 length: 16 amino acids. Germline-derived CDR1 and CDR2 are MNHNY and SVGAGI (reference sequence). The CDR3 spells CASSYLGTGGNQPQHF.

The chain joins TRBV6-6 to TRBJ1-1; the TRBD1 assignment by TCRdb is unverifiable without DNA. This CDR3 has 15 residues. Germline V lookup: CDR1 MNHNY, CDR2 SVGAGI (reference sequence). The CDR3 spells CASTDPGQGDTEAFF.

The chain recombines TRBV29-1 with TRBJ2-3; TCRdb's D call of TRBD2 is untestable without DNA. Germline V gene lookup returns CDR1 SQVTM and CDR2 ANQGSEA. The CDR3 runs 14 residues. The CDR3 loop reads CSADGTLNTDTQYF.

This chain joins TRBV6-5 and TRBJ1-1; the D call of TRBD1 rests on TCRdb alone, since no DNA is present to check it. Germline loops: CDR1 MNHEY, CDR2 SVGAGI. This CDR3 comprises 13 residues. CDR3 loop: CASAGPMNTEAFF.

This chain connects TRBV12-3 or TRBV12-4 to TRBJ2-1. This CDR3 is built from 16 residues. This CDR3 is CASSPRTSYSYNEQFF.

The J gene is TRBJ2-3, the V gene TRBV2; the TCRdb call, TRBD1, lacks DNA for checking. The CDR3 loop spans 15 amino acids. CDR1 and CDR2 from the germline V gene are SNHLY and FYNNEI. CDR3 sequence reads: CASSVSSDTAVTQYF.

This CDR3 reads CACRPYGDIDNEQFF. The chain uses TRBV5-1 and TRBJ2-1; TCRdb names TRBD1, which stays unverified in the absence of DNA. The germline gives CDR1 SGHRS, CDR2 YFSETQ. The CDR3 has 15 residues.

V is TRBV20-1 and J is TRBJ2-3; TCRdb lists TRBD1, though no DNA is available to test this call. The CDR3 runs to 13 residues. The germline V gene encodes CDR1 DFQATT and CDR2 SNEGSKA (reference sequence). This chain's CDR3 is CSAPLRWTDTQYF.

The CDR3 protein is CASGEQGANSPLHF. The chain combines TRBV9 with TRBJ1-6; the D call of TRBD1 rests on TCRdb alone, since no DNA is present to check it. The germline CDR1 and CDR2 sequences are SGDLS and YYNGEE. This CDR3 has 14 amino acids.

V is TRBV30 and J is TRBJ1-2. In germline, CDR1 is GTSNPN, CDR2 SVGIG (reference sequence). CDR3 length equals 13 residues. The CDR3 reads CAWSVQRNYGYTF. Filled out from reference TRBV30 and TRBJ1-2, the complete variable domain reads SQTIHQWPATLVQPVGSPLSLECTVEGTSNPNLYWYRQAAGRGLQLLFYSVGIGQISSEVPQNLSASRPQDRQFILSSKKLLLSDSGFYLCAWSVQRNYGYTFGSGTRLTVV.

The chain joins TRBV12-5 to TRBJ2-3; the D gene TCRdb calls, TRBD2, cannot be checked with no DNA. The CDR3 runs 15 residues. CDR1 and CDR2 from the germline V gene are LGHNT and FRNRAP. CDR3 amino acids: CASGLSSGYTDTQYF.

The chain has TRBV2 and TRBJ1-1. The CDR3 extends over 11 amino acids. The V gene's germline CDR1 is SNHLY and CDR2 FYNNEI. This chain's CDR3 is CASRAGDGAFF.

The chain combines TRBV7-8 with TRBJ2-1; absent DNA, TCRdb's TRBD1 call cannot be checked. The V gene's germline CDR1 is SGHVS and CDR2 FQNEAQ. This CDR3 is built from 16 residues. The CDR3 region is CASSLAARGAKDEQFF.

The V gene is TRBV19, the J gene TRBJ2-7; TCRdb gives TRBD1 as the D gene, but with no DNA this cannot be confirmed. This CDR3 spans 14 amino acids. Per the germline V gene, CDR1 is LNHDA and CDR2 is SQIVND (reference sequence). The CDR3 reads CASSSDRTNYEQYF.

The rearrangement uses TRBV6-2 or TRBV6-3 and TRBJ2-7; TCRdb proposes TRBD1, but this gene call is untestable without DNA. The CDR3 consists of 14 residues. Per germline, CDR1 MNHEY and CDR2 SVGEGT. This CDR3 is CASSRGGNSYEQYF.

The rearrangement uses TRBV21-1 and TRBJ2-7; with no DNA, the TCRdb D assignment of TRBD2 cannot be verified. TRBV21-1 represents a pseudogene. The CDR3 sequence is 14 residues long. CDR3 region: CASPQGTSGYEQYF.

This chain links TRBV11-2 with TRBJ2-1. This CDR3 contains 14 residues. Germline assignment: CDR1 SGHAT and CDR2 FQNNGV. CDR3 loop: CASSLWVGGKEQFF.

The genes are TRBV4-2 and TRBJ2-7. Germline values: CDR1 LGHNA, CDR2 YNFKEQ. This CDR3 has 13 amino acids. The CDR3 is CASSRGTSYEQYF.

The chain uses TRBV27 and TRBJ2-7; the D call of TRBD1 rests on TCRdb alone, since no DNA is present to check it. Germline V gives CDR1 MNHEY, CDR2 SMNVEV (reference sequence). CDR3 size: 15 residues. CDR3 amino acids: CASSTQGTGAYEQYF.

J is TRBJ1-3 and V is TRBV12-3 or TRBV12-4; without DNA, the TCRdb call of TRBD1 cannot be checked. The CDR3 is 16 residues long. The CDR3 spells CASSRHTGLSGNTIYF.

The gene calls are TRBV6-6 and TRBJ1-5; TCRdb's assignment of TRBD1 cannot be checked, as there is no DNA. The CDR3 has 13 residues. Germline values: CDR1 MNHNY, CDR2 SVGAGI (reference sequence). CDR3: CASTDRAGQPQHF.

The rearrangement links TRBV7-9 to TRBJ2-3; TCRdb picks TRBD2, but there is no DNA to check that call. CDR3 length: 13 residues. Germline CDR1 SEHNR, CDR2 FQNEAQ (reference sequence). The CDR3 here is CASKAAGSDTQYF.

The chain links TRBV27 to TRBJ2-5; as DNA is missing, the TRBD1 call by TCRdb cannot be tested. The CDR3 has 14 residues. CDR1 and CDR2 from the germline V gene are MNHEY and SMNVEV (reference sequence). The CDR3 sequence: CASSFAPDSATQYF.